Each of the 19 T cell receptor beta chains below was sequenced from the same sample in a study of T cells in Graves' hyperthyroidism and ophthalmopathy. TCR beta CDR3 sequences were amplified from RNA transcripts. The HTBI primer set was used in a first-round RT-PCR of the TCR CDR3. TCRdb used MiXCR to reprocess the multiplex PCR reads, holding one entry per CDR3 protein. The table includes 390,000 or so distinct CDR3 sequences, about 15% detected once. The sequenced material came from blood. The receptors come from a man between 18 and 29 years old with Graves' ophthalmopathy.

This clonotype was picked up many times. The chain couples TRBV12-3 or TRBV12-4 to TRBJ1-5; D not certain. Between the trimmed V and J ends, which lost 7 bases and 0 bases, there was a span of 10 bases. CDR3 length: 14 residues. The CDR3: CASNIEISNQPQHF. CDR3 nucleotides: TGTGCCAGCAACATAGAGATTAGCAATCAGCCCCAGCATTTT.

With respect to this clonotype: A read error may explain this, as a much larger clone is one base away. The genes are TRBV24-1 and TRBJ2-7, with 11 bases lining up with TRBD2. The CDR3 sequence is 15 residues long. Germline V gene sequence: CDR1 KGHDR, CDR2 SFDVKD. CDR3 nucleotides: TGTACCACCAGTGATCCTAGCGGGAGGAGGGGCGAGCAGTACTTC. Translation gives CTTSDPSGRRGEQYF.

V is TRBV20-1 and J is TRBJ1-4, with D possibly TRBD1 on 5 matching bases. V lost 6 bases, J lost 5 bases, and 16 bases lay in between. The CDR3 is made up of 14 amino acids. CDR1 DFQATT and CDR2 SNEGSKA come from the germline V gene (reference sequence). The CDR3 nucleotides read TGCAGTGCCCAAGGCCAGGGAGTGAATGAAAAACTGTTTTTT. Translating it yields CSAQGQGVNEKLFF.

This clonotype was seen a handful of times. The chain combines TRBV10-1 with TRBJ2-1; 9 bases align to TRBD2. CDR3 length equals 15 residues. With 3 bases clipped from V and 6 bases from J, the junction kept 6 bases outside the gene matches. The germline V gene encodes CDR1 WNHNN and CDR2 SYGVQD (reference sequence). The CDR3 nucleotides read TGCGCCAGCAGTGACGGAGCGGGAGGACTCAATGAGCAGTTCTTC. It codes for CASSDGAGGLNEQFF.

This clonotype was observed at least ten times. The CDR3 loop is CASRNRGGSETQYF. CDR3 coding DNA: TGTGCCAGCAGAAACAGGGGTGGGTCGGAGACCCAGTACTTC. J is TRBJ2-5 and V is TRBV11-3; the match to TRBD1 covers 7 bases. This CDR3 has 14 amino acids. Trimming at V came to 6 bases and at J to 5 bases, leaving 9 bases not matched to a gene. CDR1 is SGHNT and CDR2 is YENEEA in the germline V gene.

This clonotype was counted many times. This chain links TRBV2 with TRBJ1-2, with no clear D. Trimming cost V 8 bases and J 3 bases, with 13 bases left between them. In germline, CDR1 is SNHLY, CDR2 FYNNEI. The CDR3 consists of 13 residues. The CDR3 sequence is CASYEGSDYGYTF. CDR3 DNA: TGTGCCAGCTACGAAGGGTCTGACTATGGCTACACCTTC.

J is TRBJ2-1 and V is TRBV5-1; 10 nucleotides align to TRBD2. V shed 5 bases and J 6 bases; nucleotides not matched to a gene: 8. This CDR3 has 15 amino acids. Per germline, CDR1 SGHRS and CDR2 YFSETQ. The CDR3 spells CASRTSGGAVNEQFF. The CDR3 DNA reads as TGCGCCAGCAGGACCAGCGGGGGGGCTGTCAATGAGCAGTTCTTC.

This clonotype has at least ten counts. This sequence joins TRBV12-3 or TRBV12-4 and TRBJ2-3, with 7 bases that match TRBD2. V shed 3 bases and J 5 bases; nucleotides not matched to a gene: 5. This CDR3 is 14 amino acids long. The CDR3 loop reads CASSLGGSGDTQYF. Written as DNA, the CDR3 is TGTGCCAGCAGTTTGGGCGGGAGTGGAGATACGCAGTATTTT.

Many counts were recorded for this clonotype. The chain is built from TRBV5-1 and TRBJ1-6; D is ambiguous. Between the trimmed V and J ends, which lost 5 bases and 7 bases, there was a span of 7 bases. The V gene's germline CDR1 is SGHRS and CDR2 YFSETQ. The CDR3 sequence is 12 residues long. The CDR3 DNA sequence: TGCGCCAGCAGGGAAACCAATTCACCCCTCCACTTT. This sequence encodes CASRETNSPLHF. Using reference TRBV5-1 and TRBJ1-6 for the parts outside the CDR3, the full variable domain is KAGVTQTPRYLIKTRGQQVTLSCSPISGHRSVSWYQQTPGQGLQFLFEYFSETQRNKGNFPGRFSGRQFSNSRSEMNVSTLELGDSALYLCASRETNSPLHFGNGTRLTVT.

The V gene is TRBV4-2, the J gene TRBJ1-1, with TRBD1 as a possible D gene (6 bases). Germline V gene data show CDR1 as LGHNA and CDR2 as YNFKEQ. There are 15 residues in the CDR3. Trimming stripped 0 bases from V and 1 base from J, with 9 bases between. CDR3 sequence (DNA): TGTGCCAGCAGCCAAGAATACAGGGCGAACACTGAAGCTTTCTTT. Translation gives CASSQEYRANTEAFF.

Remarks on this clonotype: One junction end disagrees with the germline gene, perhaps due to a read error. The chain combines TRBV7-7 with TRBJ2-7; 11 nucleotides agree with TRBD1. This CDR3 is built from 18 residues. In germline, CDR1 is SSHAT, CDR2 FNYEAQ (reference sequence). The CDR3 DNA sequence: TGTGCTAGCAGCTTAGGGACAGGGGGTGCGGGAGGTGGCTACGAGCAGTACTTC. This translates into CASSLGTGGAGGGYEQYF.

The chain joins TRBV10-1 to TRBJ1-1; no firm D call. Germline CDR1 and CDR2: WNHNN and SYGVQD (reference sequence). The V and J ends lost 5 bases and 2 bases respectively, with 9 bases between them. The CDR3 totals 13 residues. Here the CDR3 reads CASSKDGNTEAFF. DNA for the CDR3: TGCGCCAGCAGTAAGGACGGAAACACTGAAGCTTTCTTT.

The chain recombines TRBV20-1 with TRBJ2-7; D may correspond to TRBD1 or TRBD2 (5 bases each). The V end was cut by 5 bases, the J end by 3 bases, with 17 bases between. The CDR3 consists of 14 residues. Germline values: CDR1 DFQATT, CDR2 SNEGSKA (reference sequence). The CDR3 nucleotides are TGCAGTGCTGCCGGGACCCTGACCGGCTACGAGCAGTACTTC. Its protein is CSAAGTLTGYEQYF.

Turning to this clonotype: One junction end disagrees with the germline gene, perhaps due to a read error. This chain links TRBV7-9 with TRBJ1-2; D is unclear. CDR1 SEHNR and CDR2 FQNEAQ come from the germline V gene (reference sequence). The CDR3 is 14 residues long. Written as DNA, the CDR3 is TGTGCCAGCGTAAATGGAGGATCGAACTATGGCTACGCCTTC. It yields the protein CASVNGGSNYGYAF.

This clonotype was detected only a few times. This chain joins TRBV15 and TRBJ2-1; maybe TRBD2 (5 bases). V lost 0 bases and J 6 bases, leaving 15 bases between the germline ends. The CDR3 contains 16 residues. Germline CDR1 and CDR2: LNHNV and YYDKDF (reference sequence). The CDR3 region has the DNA TGTGCCACCAGCAGAGATAGAGCGGTCCCCTCCAATGAGCAGTTCTTC. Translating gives CATSRDRAVPSNEQFF.

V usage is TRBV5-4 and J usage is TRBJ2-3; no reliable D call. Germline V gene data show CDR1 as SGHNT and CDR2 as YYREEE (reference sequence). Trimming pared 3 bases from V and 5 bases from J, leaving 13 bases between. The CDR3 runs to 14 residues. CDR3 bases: TGTGCCAGCAGCTCCTCAAGGAACCGAGATACGCAGTATTTT. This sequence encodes CASSSSRNRDTQYF. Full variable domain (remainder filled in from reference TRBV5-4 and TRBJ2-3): ETGVTQSPTHLIKTRGQQVTLRCSSQSGHNTVSWYQQALGQGPQFIFQYYREEENGRGNFPPRFSGLQFPNYSSELNVNALELDDSALYLCASSSSRNRDTQYFGPGTRLTVL.

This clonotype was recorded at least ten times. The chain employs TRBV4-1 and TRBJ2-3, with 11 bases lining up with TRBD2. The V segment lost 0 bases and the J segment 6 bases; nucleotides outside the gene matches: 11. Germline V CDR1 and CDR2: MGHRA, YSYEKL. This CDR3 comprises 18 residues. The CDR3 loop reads CASSQEGTSGSIVDTQYF. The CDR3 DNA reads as TGCGCCAGCAGCCAAGAGGGAACTAGCGGGAGTATCGTGGATACGCAGTATTTT.

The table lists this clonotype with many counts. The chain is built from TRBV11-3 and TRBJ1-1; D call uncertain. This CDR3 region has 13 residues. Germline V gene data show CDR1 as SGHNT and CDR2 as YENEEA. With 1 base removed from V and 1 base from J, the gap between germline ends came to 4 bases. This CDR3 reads CASSLVRNTEAFF. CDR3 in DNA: TGTGCCAGCAGCTTAGTCAGGAACACTGAAGCTTTCTTT.

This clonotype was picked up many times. CDR3 region: CASSRQNTYEQYF. The CDR3, as DNA: TGTGCCAGCAGTAGGCAAAACACCTACGAGCAGTACTTC. The chain links TRBV12-3 or TRBV12-4 to TRBJ2-7; no reliable D call. This CDR3 spans 13 amino acids. The V end was cut by 5 bases, the J end by 2 bases, with 10 bases between.